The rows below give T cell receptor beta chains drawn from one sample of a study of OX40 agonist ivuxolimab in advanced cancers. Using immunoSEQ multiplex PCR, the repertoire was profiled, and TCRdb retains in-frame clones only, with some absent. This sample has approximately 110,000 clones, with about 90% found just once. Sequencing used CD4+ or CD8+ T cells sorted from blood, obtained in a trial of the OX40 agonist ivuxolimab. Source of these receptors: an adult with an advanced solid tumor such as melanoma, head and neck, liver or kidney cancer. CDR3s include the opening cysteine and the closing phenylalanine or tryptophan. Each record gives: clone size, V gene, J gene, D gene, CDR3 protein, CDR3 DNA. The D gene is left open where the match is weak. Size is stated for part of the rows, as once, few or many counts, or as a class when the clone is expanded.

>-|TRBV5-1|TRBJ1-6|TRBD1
CASSPGPGQGAQSPLHF
TGCGCCAGCAGCCCCGGGCCGGGACAGGGGGCACAATCACCCCTCCACTTT
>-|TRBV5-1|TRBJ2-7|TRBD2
CASSLDGRADEQYF
TGCGCCAGCAGCTTGGACGGGAGGGCCGACGAGCAGTACTTC
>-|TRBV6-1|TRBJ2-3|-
CALGEWSTDTQYF
TGTGCCCTTGGGGAGTGGAGCACAGATACGCAGTATTTT
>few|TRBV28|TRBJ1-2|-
CASSPATGRGYTF
TGTGCCAGCAGCCCCGCGACAGGCAGGGGCTACACCTTC
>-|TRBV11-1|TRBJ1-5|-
CASSLQEYQPQHF
TGTGCCAGCAGCCTCCAAGAGTATCAGCCCCAGCATTTT
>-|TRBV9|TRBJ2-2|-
CASSPSGANTGELFF
TGTGCCAGCAGCCCCAGCGGAGCGAACACCGGGGAGCTGTTTTTT
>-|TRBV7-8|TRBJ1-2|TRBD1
CASSLELEQGNYGYTF
TGTGCCAGCAGCTTAGAGTTGGAACAGGGGAACTATGGCTACACCTTC
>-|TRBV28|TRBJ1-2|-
CASSPSGVGYTF
TGTGCCAGCAGCCCCTCAGGGGTTGGCTACACCTTC
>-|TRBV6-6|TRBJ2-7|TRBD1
CASRPTGGPSYEQYF
TGTGCCAGCAGGCCGACAGGGGGACCTTCCTACGAGCAGTACTTC
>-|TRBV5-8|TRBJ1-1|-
CASSLRTANTEAFF
TGTGCCAGCAGCTTGAGGACAGCGAACACTGAAGCTTTCTTT
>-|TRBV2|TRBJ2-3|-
CASTGEKDTQYF
TGTGCCAGCACCGGAGAGAAAGATACGCAGTATTTT
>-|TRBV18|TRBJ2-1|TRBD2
CASSPDSGTGSYNEQFF
TGTGCCAGCTCACCAGATAGCGGGACCGGATCCTACAATGAGCAGTTCTTC
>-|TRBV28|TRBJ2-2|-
CASSFYGSGTGELFF
TGTGCCAGCAGTTTTTACGGGAGTGGTACCGGGGAGCTGTTTTTT
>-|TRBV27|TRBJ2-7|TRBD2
CASSFLREGSEQYF
TGTGCCAGCAGTTTTTTGCGGGAGGGCTCCGAGCAGTACTTC
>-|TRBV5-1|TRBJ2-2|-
CASSLLTANTGELFF
TGCGCCAGCAGCTTGTTAACGGCGAACACCGGGGAGCTGTTTTTT
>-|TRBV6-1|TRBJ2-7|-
CASRETAAYEQYF
TGTGCCAGCAGGGAGACGGCTGCCTACGAGCAGTACTTC
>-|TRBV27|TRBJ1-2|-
CASSTGLMATTF
TGTGCCAGCAGTACGGGCCTTATGGCTACAACCTTC
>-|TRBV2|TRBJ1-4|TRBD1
CASLRAGTGGEKLFF
TGTGCCAGCCTGCGGGCCGGGACAGGGGGTGAAAAACTGTTTTTT
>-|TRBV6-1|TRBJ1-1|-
CASNVGQSNTEAFF
TGTGCCAGCAACGTTGGACAGAGCAACACTGAAGCTTTCTTT
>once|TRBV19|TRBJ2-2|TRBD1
CASRERFGTGGTGELFF
TGTGCCAGTAGAGAACGATTTGGGACAGGGGGCACCGGGGAGCTGTTTTTT
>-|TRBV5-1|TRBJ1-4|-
CASSLLGTTNEKLFF
TGCGCCAGCAGCTTGCTGGGGACAACTAATGAAAAACTGTTTTTT
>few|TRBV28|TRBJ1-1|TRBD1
CASRWTGEAFF
TGTGCCAGCCGCTGGACAGGGGAAGCTTTCTTT
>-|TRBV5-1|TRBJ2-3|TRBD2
CASSFAGGALTDTQYF
TGCGCCAGCAGCTTTGCGGGAGGCGCATTGACAGATACGCAGTATTTT
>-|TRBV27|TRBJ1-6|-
CASSPLSARENSPLHF
TGTGCCAGCAGTCCCTTATCCGCCAGGGAGAATTCACCCCTCCACTTT
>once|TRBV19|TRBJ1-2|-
CASSFGVGADYGYTF
TGTGCCAGTAGTTTCGGCGTGGGGGCAGACTATGGCTACACCTTC
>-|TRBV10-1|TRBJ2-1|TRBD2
CASSKTSGPTDEQFF
TGCGCCAGCAGTAAGACTAGCGGGCCTACCGATGAGCAGTTCTTC
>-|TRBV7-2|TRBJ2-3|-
CASSLVHSTDTQYF
TGTGCCAGCAGCTTAGTCCACAGCACAGATACGCAGTATTTT
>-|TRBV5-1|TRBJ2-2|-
CASSLEGQNTGELFF
TGCGCCAGCAGCTTGGAAGGGCAGAACACCGGGGAGCTGTTTTTT
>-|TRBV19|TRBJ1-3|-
CASFNVGSAGNTIYF
TGTGCCAGTTTTAACGTGGGGTCCGCTGGAAACACCATATATTTT
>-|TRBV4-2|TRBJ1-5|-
CASSLRGGPNQPQHF
TGTGCCAGCAGCCTGCGGGGAGGCCCCAATCAGCCCCAGCATTTT
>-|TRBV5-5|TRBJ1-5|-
CASSPLGTWEEHF
TGTGCCAGCAGCCCGCTCGGGACCTGGGAGGAGCATTTT
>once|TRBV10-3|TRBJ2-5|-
CAISERRSQETQYF
TGTGCCATCAGTGAGAGGCGGAGCCAAGAGACCCAGTACTTC
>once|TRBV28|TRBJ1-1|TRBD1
CASSILSGTGGVGTEAFF
TGTGCCAGCAGTATACTATCCGGGACAGGGGGCGTAGGGACTGAAGCTTTCTTT
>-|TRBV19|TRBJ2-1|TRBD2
CASSPGLAGGPSYNEQFF
TGTGCCAGTAGCCCGGGACTAGCGGGAGGCCCCTCCTACAATGAGCAGTTCTTC
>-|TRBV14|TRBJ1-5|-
CASSQVGLRDTYSNQPQHF
TGTGCCAGCAGCCAAGTGGGCCTCCGGGACACCTATAGCAATCAGCCCCAGCATTTT
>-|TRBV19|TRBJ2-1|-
CASRGISSYNEQFF
TGTGCCAGTAGGGGGATCAGCTCCTACAATGAGCAGTTCTTC
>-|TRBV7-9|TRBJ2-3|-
CASSSGPSTDTQYF
TGTGCCAGCAGCTCAGGGCCAAGCACAGATACGCAGTATTTT
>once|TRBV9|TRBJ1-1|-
CASSVFVPGMTTEAFF
TGTGCCAGCAGCGTATTCGTCCCGGGGATGACCACTGAAGCTTTCTTT
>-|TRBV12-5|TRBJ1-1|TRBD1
CASGLVIATGQAFF
TGTGCTAGTGGTTTGGTAATAGCGACAGGGCAAGCTTTCTTT
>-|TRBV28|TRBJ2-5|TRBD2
CASSSGGQETQYF
TGTGCCAGCAGTTCGGGGGGTCAAGAGACCCAGTACTTC
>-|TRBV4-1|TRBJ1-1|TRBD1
CASSQVQGVNTEAFF
TGCGCCAGCAGCCAAGTCCAGGGGGTGAACACTGAAGCTTTCTTT
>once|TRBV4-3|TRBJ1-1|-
CASSQVLGGIFMNTEAFF
TGCGCCAGCAGCCAAGTGCTAGGGGGAATTTTCATGAACACTGAAGCTTTCTTT
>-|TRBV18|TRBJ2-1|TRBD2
CASSAGLAGLNEQFF
TGTGCCAGCTCAGCGGGACTAGCGGGCCTCAATGAGCAGTTCTTC
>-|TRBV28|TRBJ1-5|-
CASTGPNQPQHF
TGTGCCAGCACAGGGCCCAATCAGCCCCAGCATTTT
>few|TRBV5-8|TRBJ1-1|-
CASIVYTEAFF
TGTGCCAGCATCGTATACACTGAAGCTTTCTTT
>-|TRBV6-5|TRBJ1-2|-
CASSAGGREGYTF
TGTGCCAGCAGTGCGGGAGGCCGCGAGGGCTACACCTTC
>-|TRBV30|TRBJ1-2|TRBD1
CAWERQGSNYGYTF
TGTGCCTGGGAACGACAGGGAAGTAACTATGGCTACACCTTC
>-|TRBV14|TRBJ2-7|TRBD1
CASSTGAEQYF
TGTGCCAGCAGCACAGGGGCCGAGCAGTACTTC
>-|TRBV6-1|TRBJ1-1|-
CASQSNSNTEAFF
TGTGCCAGCCAAAGCAACTCGAACACTGAAGCTTTCTTT
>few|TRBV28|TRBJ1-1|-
CASSPGQMNTEAFF
TGTGCCAGCAGCCCCGGACAGATGAACACTGAAGCTTTCTTT
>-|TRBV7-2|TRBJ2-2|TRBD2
CASSTLAGVLTGELFF
TGTGCCAGCAGTACACTAGCGGGAGTACTCACCGGGGAGCTGTTTTTT
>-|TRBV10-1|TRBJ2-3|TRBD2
CASSESSGITDTQYF
TGCGCCAGCAGTGAGTCTAGCGGGATCACAGATACGCAGTATTTT